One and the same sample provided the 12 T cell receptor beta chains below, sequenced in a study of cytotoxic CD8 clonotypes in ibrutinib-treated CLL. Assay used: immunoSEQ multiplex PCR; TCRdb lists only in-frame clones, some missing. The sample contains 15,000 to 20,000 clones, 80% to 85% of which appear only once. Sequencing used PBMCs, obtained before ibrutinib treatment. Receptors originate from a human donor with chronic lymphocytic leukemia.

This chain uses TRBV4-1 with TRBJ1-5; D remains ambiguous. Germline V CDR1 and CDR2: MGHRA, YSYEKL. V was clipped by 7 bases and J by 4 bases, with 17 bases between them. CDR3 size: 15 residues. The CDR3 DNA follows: TGCGCCAGCAACCCAGACAAGGCCGAAAATCAGCCCCAGCATTTT. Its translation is CASNPDKAENQPQHF.

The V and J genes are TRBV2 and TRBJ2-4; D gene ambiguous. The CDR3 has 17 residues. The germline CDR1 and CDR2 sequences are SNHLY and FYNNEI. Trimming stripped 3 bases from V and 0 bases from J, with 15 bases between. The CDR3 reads CASSDWAENIAKNIQYF. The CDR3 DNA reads TGTGCCAGCAGTGATTGGGCGGAGAATATAGCCAAAAACATTCAGTACTTC.

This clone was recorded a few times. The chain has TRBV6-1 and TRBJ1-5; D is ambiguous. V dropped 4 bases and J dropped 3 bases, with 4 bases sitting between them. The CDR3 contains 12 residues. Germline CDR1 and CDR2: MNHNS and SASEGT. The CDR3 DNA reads TGTGCCAGCAGTGTGAACAATCAGCCCCAGCATTTT. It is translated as CASSVNNQPQHF.

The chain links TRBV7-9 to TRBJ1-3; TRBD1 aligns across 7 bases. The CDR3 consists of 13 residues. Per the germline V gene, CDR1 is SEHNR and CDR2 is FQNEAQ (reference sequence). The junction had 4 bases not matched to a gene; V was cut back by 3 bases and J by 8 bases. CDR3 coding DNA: TGTGCCAGCAGCTTCCGGGACAGTGACACCATATATTTT. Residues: CASSFRDSDTIYF.

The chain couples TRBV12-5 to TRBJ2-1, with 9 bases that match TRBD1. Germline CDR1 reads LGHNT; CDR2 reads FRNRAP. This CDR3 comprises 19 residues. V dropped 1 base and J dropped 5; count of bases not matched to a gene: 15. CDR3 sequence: CASGLAPKSAGQGDNEQFF. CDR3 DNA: TGTGCTAGTGGTTTGGCCCCAAAATCGGCGGGACAGGGCGACAATGAGCAGTTCTTC.

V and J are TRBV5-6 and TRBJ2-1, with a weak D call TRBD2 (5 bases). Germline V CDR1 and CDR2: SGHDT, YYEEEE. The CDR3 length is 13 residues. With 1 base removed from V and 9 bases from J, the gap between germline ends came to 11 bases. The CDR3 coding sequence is TGTGCCAGCAGCTTGCGGGGAACGAGTGAGCAGTTCTTC. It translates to CASSLRGTSEQFF.

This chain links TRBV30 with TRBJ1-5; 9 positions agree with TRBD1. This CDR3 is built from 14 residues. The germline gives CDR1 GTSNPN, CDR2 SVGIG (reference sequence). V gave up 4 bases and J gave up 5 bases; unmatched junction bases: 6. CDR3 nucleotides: TGTGCCTGGAACGACAGGGGGTGGGATCAGCCCCAGCATTTT. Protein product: CAWNDRGWDQPQHF.

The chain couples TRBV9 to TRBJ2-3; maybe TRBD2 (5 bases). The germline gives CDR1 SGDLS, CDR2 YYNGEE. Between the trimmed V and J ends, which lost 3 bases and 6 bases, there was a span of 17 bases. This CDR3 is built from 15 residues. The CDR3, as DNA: TGTGCCAGCAGCGCCGCGGGTGGGTTGGCGGATACGCAGTATTTT. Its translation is CASSAAGGLADTQYF.

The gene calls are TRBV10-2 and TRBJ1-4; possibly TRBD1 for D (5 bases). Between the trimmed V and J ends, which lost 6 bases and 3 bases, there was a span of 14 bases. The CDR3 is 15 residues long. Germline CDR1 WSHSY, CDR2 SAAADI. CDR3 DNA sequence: TGCGCCAGCAGGCCCGGGACCGCGTCTAATGAAAAACTGTTTTTT. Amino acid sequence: CASRPGTASNEKLFF.

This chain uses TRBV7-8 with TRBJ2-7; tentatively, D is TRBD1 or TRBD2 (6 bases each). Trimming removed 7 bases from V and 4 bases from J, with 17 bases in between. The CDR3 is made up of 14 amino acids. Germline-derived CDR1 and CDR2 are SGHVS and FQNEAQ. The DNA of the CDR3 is TGTGCCAGCACTATCCCCGGGGGCGAGTACGAGCAGTACTTC. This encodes CASTIPGGEYEQYF.

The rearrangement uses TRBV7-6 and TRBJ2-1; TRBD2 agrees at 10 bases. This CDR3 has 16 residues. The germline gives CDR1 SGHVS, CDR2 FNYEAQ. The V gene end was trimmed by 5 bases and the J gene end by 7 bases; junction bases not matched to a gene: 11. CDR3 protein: CASSEPSGSVINEQFF. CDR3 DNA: TGTGCCAGCAGCGAGCCTAGCGGGAGCGTAATAAATGAGCAGTTCTTC.

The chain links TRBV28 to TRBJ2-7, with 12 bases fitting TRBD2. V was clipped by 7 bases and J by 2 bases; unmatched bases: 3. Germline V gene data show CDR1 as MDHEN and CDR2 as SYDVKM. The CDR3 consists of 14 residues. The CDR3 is CASNLAGGPYEQYF. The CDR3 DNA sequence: TGTGCCAGCAATCTAGCGGGAGGGCCCTACGAGCAGTACTTC.